These T cell receptor beta chains were read from a single sample in a study of shared clonotypes between healthy human individuals. Sequenced by immunoSEQ multiplex PCR; TCRdb stores in-frame clones only, minus some. The sample yields just over 95,000 clones, about 68% seen once. Sample: memory CD8+ T cells sorted from blood. These receptors came from a young man in good health. Both conserved end residues are trimmed from each CDR3.

CDR3aa | v_gene | len | j_gene
ASSVAGADTEAF | TRBV9 | 12 | TRBJ1-1
ASSTGTSESGELF | TRBV25-1 | 13 | TRBJ2-2
ASSLVEYGGELF | TRBV27 | 12 | TRBJ2-2
ASSYSPGQGSTEAF | TRBV6-5 | 14 | TRBJ1-1
ASSVEGSLNTEAF | TRBV9 | 13 | TRBJ1-1
ASSLGARADTQY | TRBV5-4 | 12 | TRBJ2-3
ASSLVPSGQINNEQF | TRBV7-3 | 15 | TRBJ2-1
ASSESESTEAF | TRBV10-2 | 11 | TRBJ1-1
ASSFSPDSATNEKLF | TRBV5-1 | 15 | TRBJ1-4
ASSLDGTYEQY | TRBV6-6 | 11 | TRBJ2-7
ASSELPSTDTQY | TRBV2 | 12 | TRBJ2-3
ASSAAQLGGGYT | TRBV28 | 12 | TRBJ1-2
ASKPGTVSYEQY | TRBV10-3 | 12 | TRBJ2-7
ASSYAATYEQY | TRBV6-5 | 11 | TRBJ2-7
ASSLGSSSYNEQF | TRBV7-3 | 13 | TRBJ2-1
ASSPGGYNEQF | TRBV7-8 | 11 | TRBJ2-1
ASGQGVVGTGELF | TRBV6-5 | 13 | TRBJ2-2
ASSLSDEQY | TRBV28 | 9 | TRBJ2-7
ASKLANRETQY | TRBV10-2 | 11 | TRBJ2-5
ASSLAGLIMTDTQY | TRBV5-4 | 14 | TRBJ2-3
ASRSEVGLAEMDTQY | TRBV5-4 | 15 | TRBJ2-3
ASSSTAGLSTDTQY | TRBV7-9 | 14 | TRBJ2-3
ASSLEADGGYT | TRBV7-9 | 11 | TRBJ1-2
ASSFVGNEQF | TRBV28 | 10 | TRBJ2-1
ASRGGFSHEQF | TRBV2 | 11 | TRBJ2-1
ASSVGQGIGELF | TRBV5-1 | 12 | TRBJ2-2
ASSPRTSGSYEQY | TRBV11-2 | 13 | TRBJ2-7
ASSQDSGAGANVLT | TRBV4-3 | 14 | TRBJ2-6
ASSQERGQGYNEQF | TRBV4-2 | 14 | TRBJ2-1
ASSQEGNEQF | TRBV4-2 | 10 | TRBJ2-1
ASSLSSYEQY | TRBV13 | 10 | TRBJ2-7
ASSAQGDRNTEAF | TRBV18 | 13 | TRBJ1-1
ASSYRLAGGHEQF | TRBV6-5 | 13 | TRBJ2-1
ASSGQGVNYEQY | TRBV25-1 | 12 | TRBJ2-7
ASSVRRLATRRGAGVYEQY | TRBV2 | 19 | TRBJ2-7
ASSLVQGVNTEAF | TRBV11-2 | 13 | TRBJ1-1
ASSPPGDKRANEQF | TRBV7-2 | 14 | TRBJ2-1
ASSPNRETGELF | TRBV18 | 12 | TRBJ2-2
ASSAYTGGLQGGEQY | TRBV6-4 | 15 | TRBJ2-7
ASSLGQGATNEQY | TRBV4-1 | 13 | TRBJ2-7
ASSSPRLNLQETQY | TRBV28 | 14 | TRBJ2-5
ASSLTGVGSGNTIY | TRBV27 | 14 | TRBJ1-3